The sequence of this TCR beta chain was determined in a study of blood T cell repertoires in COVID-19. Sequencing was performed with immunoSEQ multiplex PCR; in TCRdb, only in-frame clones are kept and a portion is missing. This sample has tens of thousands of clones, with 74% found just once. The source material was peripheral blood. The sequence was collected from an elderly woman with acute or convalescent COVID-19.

The CDR3 sequence is CASSSFSSYEQFF. The CDR3 DNA reads TGTGCCAGCAGCTCATTTAGCAGTTATGAGCAGTTCTTC. The chain combines TRBV6-5 with TRBJ2-1; unclear D gene. Germline CDR1 and CDR2: MNHEY and SVGAGI. This CDR3 comprises 13 residues. V lost 6 bases to trimming and J lost 8 bases, with 14 bases between them.